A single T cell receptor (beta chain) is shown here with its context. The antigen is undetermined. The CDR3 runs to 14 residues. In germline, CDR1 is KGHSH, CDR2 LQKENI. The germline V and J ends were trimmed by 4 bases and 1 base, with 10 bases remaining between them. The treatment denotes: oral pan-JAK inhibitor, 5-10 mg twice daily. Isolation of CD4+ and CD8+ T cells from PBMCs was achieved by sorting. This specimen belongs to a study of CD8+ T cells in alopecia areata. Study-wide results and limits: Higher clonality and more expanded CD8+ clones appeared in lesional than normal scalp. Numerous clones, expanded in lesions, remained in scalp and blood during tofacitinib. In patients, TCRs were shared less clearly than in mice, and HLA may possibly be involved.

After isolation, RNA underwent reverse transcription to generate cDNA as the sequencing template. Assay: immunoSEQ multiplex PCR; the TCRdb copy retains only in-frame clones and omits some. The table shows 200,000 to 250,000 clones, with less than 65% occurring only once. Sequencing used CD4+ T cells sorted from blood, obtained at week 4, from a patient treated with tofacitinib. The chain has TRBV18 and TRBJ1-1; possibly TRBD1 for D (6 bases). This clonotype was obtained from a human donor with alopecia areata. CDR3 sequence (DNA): TGTGCCAGCTCACTCCAGGACAGGAACACTGAAGCTTTCTTT. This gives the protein CASSLQDRNTEAFF.